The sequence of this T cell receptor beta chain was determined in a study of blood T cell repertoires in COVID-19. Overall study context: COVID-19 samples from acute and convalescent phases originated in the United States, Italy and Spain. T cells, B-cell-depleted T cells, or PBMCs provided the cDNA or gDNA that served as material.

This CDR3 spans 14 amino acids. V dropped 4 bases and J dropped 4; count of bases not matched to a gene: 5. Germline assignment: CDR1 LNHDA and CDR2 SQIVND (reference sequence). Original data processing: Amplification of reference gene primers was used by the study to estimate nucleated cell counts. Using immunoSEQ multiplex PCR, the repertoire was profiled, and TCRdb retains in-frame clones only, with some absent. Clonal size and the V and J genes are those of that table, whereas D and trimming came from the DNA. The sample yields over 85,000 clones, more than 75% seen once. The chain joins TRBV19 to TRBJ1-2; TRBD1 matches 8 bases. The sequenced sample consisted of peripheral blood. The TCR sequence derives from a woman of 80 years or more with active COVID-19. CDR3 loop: CASSTGQGTYGYTF. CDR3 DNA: TGTGCCAGTAGTACAGGACAGGGTACCTATGGCTACACCTTC.